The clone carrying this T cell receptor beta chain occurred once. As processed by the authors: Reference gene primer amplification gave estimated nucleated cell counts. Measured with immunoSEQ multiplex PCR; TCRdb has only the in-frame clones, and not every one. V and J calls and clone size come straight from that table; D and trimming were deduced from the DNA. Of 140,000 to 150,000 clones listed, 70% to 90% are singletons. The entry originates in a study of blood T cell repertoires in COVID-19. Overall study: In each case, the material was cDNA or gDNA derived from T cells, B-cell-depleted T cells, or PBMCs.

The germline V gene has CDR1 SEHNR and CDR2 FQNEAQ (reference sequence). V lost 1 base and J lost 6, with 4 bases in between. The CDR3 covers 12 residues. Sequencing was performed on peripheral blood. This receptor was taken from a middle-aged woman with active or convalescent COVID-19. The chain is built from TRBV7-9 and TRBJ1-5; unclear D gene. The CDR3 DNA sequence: TGTGCCAGCAGCTTAGACAGTCAGCCCCAGCATTTT. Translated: CASSLDSQPQHF.